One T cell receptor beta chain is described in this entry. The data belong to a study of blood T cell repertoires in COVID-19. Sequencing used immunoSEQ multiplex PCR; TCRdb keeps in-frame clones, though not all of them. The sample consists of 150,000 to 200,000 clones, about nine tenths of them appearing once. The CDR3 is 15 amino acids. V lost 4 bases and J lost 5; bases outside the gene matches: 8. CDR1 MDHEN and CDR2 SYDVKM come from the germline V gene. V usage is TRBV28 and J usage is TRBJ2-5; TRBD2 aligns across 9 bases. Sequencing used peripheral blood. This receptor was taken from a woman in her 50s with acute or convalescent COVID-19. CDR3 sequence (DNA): TGTGCCAGCAGTTACCCTAGCGGGAATGGTGAGACCCAGTACTTC. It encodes CASSYPSGNGETQYF.